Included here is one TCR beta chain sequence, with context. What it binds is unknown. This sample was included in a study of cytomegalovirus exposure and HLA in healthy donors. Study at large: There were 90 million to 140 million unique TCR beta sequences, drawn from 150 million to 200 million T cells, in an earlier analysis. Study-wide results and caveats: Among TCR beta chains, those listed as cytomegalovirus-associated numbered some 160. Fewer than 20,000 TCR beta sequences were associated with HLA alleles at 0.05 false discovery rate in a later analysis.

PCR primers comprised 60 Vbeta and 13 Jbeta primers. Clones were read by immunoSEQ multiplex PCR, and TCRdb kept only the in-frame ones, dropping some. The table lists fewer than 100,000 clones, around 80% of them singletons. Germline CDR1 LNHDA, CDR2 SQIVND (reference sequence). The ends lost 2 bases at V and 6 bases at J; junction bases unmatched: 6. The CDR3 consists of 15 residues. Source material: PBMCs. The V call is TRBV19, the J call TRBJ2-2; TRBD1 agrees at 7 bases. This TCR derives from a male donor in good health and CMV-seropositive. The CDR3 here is CASSIPGQSPGELFF. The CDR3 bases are TGTGCCAGTAGTATACCGGGACAGTCCCCCGGGGAGCTGTTTTTT.